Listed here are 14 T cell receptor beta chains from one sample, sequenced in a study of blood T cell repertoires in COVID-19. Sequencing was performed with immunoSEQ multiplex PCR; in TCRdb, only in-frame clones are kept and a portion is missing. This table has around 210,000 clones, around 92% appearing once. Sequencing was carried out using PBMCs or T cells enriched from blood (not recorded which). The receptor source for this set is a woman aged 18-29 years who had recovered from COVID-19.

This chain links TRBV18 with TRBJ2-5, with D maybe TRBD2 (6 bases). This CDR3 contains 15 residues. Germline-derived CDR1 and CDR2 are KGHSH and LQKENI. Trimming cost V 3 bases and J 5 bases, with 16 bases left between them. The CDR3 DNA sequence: TGTGCCAGCTCACCGGTTAATATTCGGGGGGAGACCCAGTACTTC. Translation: CASSPVNIRGETQYF.

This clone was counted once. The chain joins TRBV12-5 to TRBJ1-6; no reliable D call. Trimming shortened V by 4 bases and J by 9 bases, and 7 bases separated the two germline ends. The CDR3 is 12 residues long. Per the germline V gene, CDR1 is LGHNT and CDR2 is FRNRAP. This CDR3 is CASGSPSSPLHF. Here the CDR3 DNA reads TGTGCTAGTGGTTCCCCCTCTTCACCCCTCCACTTT.

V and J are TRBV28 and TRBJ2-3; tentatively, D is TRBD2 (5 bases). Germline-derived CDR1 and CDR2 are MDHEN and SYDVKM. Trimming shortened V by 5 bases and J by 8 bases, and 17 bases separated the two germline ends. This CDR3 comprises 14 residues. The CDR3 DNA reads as TGTGCCAGCAGTGCCGGGTATGCAGCGGTTACGCAGTATTTT. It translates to CASSAGYAAVTQYF.

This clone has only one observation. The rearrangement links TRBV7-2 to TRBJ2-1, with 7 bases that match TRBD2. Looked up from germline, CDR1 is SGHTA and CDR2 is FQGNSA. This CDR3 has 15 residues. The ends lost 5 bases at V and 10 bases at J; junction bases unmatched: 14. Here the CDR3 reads CASSRTRLAQGEQFF. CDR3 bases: TGTGCCAGCAGCAGGACGAGACTAGCTCAAGGGGAGCAGTTCTTC.

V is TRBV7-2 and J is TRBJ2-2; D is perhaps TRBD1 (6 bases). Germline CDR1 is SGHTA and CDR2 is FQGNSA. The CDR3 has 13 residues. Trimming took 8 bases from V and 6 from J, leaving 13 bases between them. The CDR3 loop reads CASGSEGAGELFF. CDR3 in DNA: TGTGCCAGCGGTTCTGAGGGGGCCGGGGAGCTGTTTTTT. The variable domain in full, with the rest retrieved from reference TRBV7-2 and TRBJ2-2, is GAGVSQSPSNKVTEKGKDVELRCDPISGHTALYWYRQSLGQGLEFLIYFQGNSAPDKSGLPSDRFSAERTGGSVSTLTIQRTQQEDSAVYLCASGSEGAGELFFGEGSRLTVL.

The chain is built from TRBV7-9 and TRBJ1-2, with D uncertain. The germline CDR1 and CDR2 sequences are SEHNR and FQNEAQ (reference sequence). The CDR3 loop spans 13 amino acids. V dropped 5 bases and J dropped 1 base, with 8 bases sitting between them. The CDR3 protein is CASSPANNYGYTF. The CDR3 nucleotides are TGTGCCAGCAGCCCCGCGAATAACTATGGCTACACCTTC.

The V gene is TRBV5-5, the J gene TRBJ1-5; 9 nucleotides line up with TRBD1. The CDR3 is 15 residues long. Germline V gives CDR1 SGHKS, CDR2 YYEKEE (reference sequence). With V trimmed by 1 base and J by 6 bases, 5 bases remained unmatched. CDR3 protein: CASSLPPGQGQPQHF. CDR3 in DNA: TGTGCCAGCAGCTTGCCCCCGGGACAGGGTCAGCCCCAGCATTTT.

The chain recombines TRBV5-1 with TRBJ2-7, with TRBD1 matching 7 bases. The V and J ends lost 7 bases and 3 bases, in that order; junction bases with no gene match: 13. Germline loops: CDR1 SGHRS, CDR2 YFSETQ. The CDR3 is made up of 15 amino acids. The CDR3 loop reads CASQPTRGRFYEQYF. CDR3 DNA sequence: TGCGCCAGCCAGCCCACCAGGGGGAGATTCTACGAGCAGTACTTC. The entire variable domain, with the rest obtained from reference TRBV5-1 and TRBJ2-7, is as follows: KAGVTQTPRYLIKTRGQQVTLSCSPISGHRSVSWYQQTPGQGLQFLFEYFSETQRNKGNFPGRFSGRQFSNSRSEMNVSTLELGDSALYLCASQPTRGRFYEQYFGPGTRLTVT.

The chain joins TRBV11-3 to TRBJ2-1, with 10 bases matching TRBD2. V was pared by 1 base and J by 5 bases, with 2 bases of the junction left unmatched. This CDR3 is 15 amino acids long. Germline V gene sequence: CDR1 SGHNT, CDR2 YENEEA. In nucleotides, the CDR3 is TGTGCCAGCAGCTTAGTTGGGACTAGCGACAATGAGCAGTTCTTC. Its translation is CASSLVGTSDNEQFF.

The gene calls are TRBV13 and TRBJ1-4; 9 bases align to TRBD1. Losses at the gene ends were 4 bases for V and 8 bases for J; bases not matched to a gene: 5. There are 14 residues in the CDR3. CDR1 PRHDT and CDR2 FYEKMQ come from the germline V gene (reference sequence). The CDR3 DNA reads TGTGCCAGCAGCTGGACAGGGGAGGGGGAAAAACTGTTTTTT. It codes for CASSWTGEGEKLFF.

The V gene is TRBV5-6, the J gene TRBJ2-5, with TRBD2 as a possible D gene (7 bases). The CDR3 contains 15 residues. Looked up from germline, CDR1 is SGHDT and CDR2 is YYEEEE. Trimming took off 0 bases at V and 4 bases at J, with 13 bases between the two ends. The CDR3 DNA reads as TGTGCCAGCAGCTTGGGACGGGGGGCGAGAGAGACCCAGTACTTC. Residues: CASSLGRGARETQYF.

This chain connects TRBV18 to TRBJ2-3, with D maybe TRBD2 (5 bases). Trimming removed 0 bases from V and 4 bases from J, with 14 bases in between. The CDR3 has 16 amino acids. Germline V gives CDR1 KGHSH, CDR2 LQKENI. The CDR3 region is CASSPPYRHSADTQYF. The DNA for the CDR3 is TGTGCCAGCTCACCACCGTACCGCCATAGCGCAGATACGCAGTATTTT.

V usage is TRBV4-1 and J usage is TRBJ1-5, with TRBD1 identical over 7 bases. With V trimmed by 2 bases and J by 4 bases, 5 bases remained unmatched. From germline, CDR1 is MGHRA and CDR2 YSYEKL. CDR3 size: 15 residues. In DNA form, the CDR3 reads TGCGCCAGCAGCCAAAGGACAGGTCCTAATCAGCCCCAGCATTTT. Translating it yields CASSQRTGPNQPQHF.

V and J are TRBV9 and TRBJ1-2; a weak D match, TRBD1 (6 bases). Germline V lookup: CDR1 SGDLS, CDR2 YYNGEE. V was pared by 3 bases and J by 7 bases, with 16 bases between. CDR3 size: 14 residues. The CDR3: CASSEAGAAGGYTF. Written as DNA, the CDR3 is TGTGCCAGCAGCGAGGCAGGGGCAGCAGGTGGCTACACCTTC.